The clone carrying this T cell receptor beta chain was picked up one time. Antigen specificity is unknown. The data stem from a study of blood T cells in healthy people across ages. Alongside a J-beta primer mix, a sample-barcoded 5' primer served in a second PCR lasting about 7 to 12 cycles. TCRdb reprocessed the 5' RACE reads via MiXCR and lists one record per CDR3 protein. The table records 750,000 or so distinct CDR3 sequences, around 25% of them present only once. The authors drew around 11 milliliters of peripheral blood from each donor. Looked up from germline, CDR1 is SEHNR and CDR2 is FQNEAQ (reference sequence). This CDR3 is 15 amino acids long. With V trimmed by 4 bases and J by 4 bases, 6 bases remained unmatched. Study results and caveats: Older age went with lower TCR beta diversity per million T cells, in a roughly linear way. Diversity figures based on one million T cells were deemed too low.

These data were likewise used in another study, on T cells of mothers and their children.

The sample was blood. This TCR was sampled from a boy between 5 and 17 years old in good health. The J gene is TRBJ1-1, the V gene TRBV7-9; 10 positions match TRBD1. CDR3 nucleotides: TGTGCCAGCAGCTCGGGACAGGGGAAATCCACTGAAGCTTTCTTT. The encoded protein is CASSSGQGKSTEAFF. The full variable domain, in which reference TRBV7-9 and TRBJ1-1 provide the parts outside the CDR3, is DTGVSQNPRHKITKRGQNVTFRCDPISEHNRLYWYRQTLGQGPEFLTYFQNEAQLEKSRLLSDRFSAERPKGSFSTLEIQRTEQGDSAMYLCASSSGQGKSTEAFFGQGTRLTVV.